The 12 T cell receptor beta chains presented below share a single source sample, sequenced in a study of blood T cell repertoires in COVID-19. The table came from immunoSEQ multiplex PCR; TCRdb's copy has only in-frame clones and leaves some out. The table includes about 150,000 clones, about nine tenths detected once. The sequenced sample consisted of peripheral blood. These TCRs come from a woman aged 55-69 years with active or convalescent COVID-19.

The chain recombines TRBV12-3 or TRBV12-4 with TRBJ1-4; D is possibly TRBD1 (5 bases). The CDR3 runs 13 residues. Deletions cut 3 bases from V and 8 bases from J, with 10 bases between. The CDR3 protein is CASSFGRGEKLFF. Written as DNA, the CDR3 is TGTGCCAGCAGTTTTGGTAGGGGCGAAAAACTGTTTTTT.

The J gene is TRBJ1-1, the V gene TRBV5-6, with 11 bases aligning to TRBD1. The trim removed 3 bases at V and 5 bases at J, leaving 3 bases unmatched. The CDR3 is made up of 14 amino acids. CDR1 SGHDT and CDR2 YYEEEE come from the germline V gene. CDR3 coding DNA: TGTGCCAGCAGCTGGGGACAGGGGGGGACTGAAGCTTTCTTT. Protein: CASSWGQGGTEAFF.

This clone was seen only a few times. One end of the junction fails to match germline, which may point to a read error. The chain has TRBV5-5 and TRBJ1-1; 8 bases match TRBD1. Per the germline V gene, CDR1 is SGHKS and CDR2 is YYEKEE (reference sequence). The CDR3 runs to 15 residues. CDR3 region: CASIWQGARNAEAFF. CDR3 bases: TGTGCCAGCATATGGCAGGGGGCGAGGAACGCTGAAGCTTTCTTT.

This clone has only one observation. V usage is TRBV12-5 and J usage is TRBJ2-6; D gene ambiguous. Germline CDR1 is LGHNT and CDR2 is FRNRAP. There are 14 residues in the CDR3. Trimming pared 5 bases from V and 3 bases from J, leaving 8 bases between. The CDR3 loop is CASGPPGGANVLTF. The CDR3 region has the DNA TGTGCTAGTGGTCCCCCGGGTGGGGCCAACGTCCTGACTTTC.

The chain links TRBV25-1 to TRBJ2-2, with TRBD1 identical over 8 bases. The CDR3 covers 13 residues. The germline CDR1 and CDR2 sequences are MGHDK and SYGVNS. Trimming took 6 bases from V and 6 from J; bases not matched to a gene: 3. The CDR3 DNA reads as TGTGCCAGCAGGGACAGGGAAGCCGGGGAGCTGTTTTTT. Protein sequence: CASRDREAGELFF.

The chain is built from TRBV6-2 or TRBV6-3 and TRBJ2-5; no clear D. V was trimmed by 2 bases and J by 5 bases, leaving 18 bases between them. Germline-derived CDR1 and CDR2 are MNHEY and SVGEGT. There are 16 residues in the CDR3. In DNA, the CDR3 is TGTGCCAGCAGTTACAATTCCCCCACTACCAGTGAGACCCAGTACTTC. It specifies CASSYNSPTTSETQYF.

The genes are TRBV5-4 and TRBJ2-5, with 9 positions matching TRBD2. The trim removed 5 bases at V and 5 bases at J, leaving 7 bases unmatched. CDR1 is SGHNT, CDR2 YYREEE, per germline (reference sequence). The CDR3 totals 14 residues. In nucleotides, the CDR3 is TGTGCCAGCAGTCTGCGGGGGGGCAAGGAGACCCAGTACTTC. This sequence encodes CASSLRGGKETQYF.

The chain links TRBV6-1 to TRBJ1-2; D perhaps matches TRBD1 (6 bases). Per germline, CDR1 MNHNS and CDR2 SASEGT. Trimming removed 3 bases from V and 1 base from J, with 15 bases in between. CDR3 size: 16 residues. The DNA for the CDR3 is TGTGCCAGCAGTGACCCACCAGGGGAGATTAACTATGGCTACACCTTC. Translated: CASSDPPGEINYGYTF.

V and J are TRBV5-4 and TRBJ2-4; 7 bases agree with TRBD1. CDR1 and CDR2 from the germline V gene are SGHNT and YYREEE (reference sequence). The CDR3 consists of 15 residues. Losses at the gene ends were 4 bases for V and 7 bases for J; bases not matched to a gene: 11. The CDR3 region has the DNA TGTGCCAGCAGCCCGGACAGGATAGGCTCCAACATTCAGTACTTC. Its protein is CASSPDRIGSNIQYF.

This chain joins TRBV14 and TRBJ1-2; no reliable D call. V was cut by 2 bases and J by 2 bases, with 6 bases left in between. The CDR3 is made up of 13 amino acids. Germline loops: CDR1 SGHDN, CDR2 FVKESK. The CDR3 coding sequence is TGTGCCAGCAGCCAACAAGCGAACTATGGCTACACCTTC. It codes for CASSQQANYGYTF.

The chain uses TRBV5-6 and TRBJ2-5, with D perhaps matching TRBD1 (5 bases). This CDR3 is 15 amino acids long. Trimming cost V 2 bases and J 0 bases, with 11 bases left between them. CDR1 SGHDT and CDR2 YYEEEE come from the germline V gene. CDR3 residues: CASSFDRVHQETQYF. The CDR3 DNA reads as TGTGCCAGCAGCTTTGACAGAGTCCACCAAGAGACCCAGTACTTC.

V is TRBV9 and J is TRBJ1-6, with D perhaps matching TRBD1 (6 bases). The CDR3 has 16 residues. CDR1 is SGDLS and CDR2 is YYNGEE in the germline V gene. V gave up 4 bases and J gave up 7 bases, with 18 bases separating them. CDR3 DNA: TGTGCCAGCAGCCCCGCCCGGGGGGCGCGGAATTCACCCCTCCACTTT. Its protein product is CASSPARGARNSPLHF.